A single sample gave rise to the 5 T cell receptor beta chains below, sequenced in a study of blood T cell repertoires in COVID-19. Sequencing used immunoSEQ multiplex PCR; TCRdb keeps in-frame clones, though not all of them. The table has roughly 200,000 clones, about four fifths seen once. Source material: peripheral blood. The receptors were sampled from a woman between 40 and 55 years old with COVID-19, enrolled during active disease.

The CDR3 DNA sequence: TGTGCCAGCAGCCAGATTGCTCATTATTTGTATGGCTACACCTTC. Amino acid sequence: CASSQIAHYLYGYTF. The J gene is TRBJ1-2, the V gene TRBV11-2, with D hard to call. The CDR3 contains 15 residues. The germline V gene has CDR1 SGHAT and CDR2 FQNNGV. The V end lost 5 bases, the J end lost 5 bases, and 18 bases lay between the germline ends.

CDR3 loop: CAWTWGPNEKLFF. As DNA, the CDR3 is TGTGCCTGGACCTGGGGGCCTAATGAAAAACTGTTTTTT. The rearrangement joins TRBV30 to TRBJ1-4, with D possibly being TRBD1 (6 bases). There are 13 residues in the CDR3. Trimming left V 4 bases short and J 3 bases short, with 9 bases between. Germline CDR1 and CDR2: GTSNPN and SVGIG (reference sequence).

This rearrangement joins TRBV29-1 to TRBJ1-2, with unresolved D. This CDR3 has 9 amino acids. Germline V gene sequence: CDR1 SQVTM, CDR2 ANQGSEA. Trimming took off 3 bases at V and 7 bases at J, with 3 bases between the two ends. DNA of the CDR3: TGCAGCGTTGACGTTGGCTACACCTTC. Protein product: CSVDVGYTF. The full variable domain, in which reference TRBV29-1 and TRBJ1-2 provide the parts outside the CDR3, is SAVISQKPSRDICQRGTSLTIQCQVDSQVTMMFWYRQQPGQSLTLIATANQGSEATYESGFVIDKFPISRPNLTFSTLTVSNMSPEDSSIYLCSVDVGYTFGSGTRLTVV.

This chain connects TRBV10-1 to TRBJ2-3; D not resolved. From germline, CDR1 is WNHNN and CDR2 SYGVQD (reference sequence). The CDR3 totals 13 residues. Trimming removed 8 bases from V and 2 bases from J, with 11 bases in between. CDR3 sequence (DNA): TGCGCCAGCTTAGATAGCCTCACAGATACGCAGTATTTT. This encodes CASLDSLTDTQYF.

This rearrangement joins TRBV29-1 to TRBJ1-2; no definite D call. V was shortened by 3 bases and J by 9 bases, with 14 bases between the two germline ends. The CDR3 totals 12 residues. Germline CDR1 and CDR2: SQVTM and ANQGSEA. The CDR3 DNA sequence: TGCAGCGTTGACGGCGGGAGAACCCGCTACACCTTC. Protein: CSVDGGRTRYTF. Drawing the rest from reference TRBV29-1 and TRBJ1-2, the complete variable domain is SAVISQKPSRDICQRGTSLTIQCQVDSQVTMMFWYRQQPGQSLTLIATANQGSEATYESGFVIDKFPISRPNLTFSTLTVSNMSPEDSSIYLCSVDGGRTRYTFGSGTRLTVV.